This T cell receptor beta chain stems from a study of OX40 agonist ivuxolimab in advanced cancers. Study-level information: Those enrolled were 70% to 85% male, with a mean age of approximately 60 years and ages from roughly 20 to 90. Antecedent anti-PD-1, anti-PD-L1 or anti-CTLA-4 therapy was permissible, with around 41% having received some. Study-wide findings and caveats: Some patients who did not respond also had low normalized T-cell clonal expansion.

This table comes from immunoSEQ multiplex PCR, and its TCRdb copy is limited to in-frame clones, with some not included. Here the sample spans around 110,000 clones, about nine tenths being singletons. The germline V and J ends were trimmed by 0 bases and 4 bases, with 10 bases remaining between them. Looked up from germline, CDR1 is LNHNV and CDR2 is YYDKDF (reference sequence). This CDR3 is built from 15 residues. As for this clone: Its antigen remains unknown.

The receptor's source is an adult with an advanced solid tumor such as melanoma, head and neck, liver or kidney cancer. The genes are TRBV15 and TRBJ1-3; D is unresolved. The sequencing used CD4+ or CD8+ T cells sorted from blood, collected in a trial of the OX40 agonist ivuxolimab. In DNA form, the CDR3 reads TGTGCCACCAGCAGAGATCGGCCTGCAGGAAACACCATATATTTT. Translated, it gives CATSRDRPAGNTIYF.